The T cell receptor beta chain under discussion was sequenced for a study of blood T cell repertoires in COVID-19. Looking at the study overall: From the United States, Italy and Spain came samples of acute and convalescent COVID-19.

Clones were sequenced by immunoSEQ multiplex PCR, and TCRdb holds only the in-frame ones, with some missing. The table has about 64,000 clones, 70% to 90% seen once; the top ten hold under 5%. From germline, CDR1 is LNHDA and CDR2 SQIVND (reference sequence). This CDR3 is built from 13 residues. The V gene lost 6 bases and the J gene lost 6 bases, with 14 bases spanning the gap. V usage is TRBV19 and J usage is TRBJ1-2, with D possibly matching TRBD1 (5 bases). The material sequenced was peripheral blood. This sequence originates from a man between 70 and 80 years old with acute or convalescent COVID-19. The CDR3 nucleotides read TGTGCCAGTAGCCCTAGGCAGGGCGATGGCTACACCTTC. This gives the protein CASSPRQGDGYTF.